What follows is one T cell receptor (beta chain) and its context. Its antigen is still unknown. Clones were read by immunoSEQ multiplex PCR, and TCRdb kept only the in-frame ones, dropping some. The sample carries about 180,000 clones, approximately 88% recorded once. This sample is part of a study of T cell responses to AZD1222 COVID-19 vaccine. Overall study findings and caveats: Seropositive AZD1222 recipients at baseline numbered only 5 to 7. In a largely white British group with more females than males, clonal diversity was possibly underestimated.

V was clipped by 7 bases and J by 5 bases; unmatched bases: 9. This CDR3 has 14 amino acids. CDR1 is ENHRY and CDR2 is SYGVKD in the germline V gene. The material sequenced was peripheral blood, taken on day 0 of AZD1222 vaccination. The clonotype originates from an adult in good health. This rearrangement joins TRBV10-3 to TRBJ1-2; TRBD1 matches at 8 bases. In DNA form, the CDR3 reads TGTGCCATCACCATCGACAGGGGAGGGTATGGCTACACCTTC. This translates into CAITIDRGGYGYTF.